These T cell receptor beta chains were read from a single sample in a study of regulatory T cells in long-lasting Graves disease. From the multiplex PCR reads, TCRdb called clonotypes with MiXCR, one entry per CDR3 protein. The data show about 240,000 distinct CDR3 sequences, with about 19% seen just once and over 11% held by the top ten. This material consisted of peripheral blood mononuclear cells (PBMCs), taken at new diagnosis, from a patient treated with antithyroid drugs. Source of these receptors: a female donor with Graves disease. CDR3s include the opening cysteine and the closing phenylalanine or tryptophan. The order of the fields is CDR3 DNA, CDR3 protein, clone size, D gene, J gene, V gene. D genes are given only for firm matches. A row's size may be missing; if present it is once, few, many or a size class.

CDR3nt: TGTGCCAGCATAGGCGGGAAGGTCTGCGAGCAGTACTTC
CDR3aa: CASIGGKVCEQYF
abundance: NA
d_gene: NA
j_gene: TRBJ2-7
v_gene: TRBV6-2/TRBV6-3

CDR3nt: TGTGCCATCAGTGGTCGGGACAGTACCCTGGGCACTGAAGCTTTCTTT
CDR3aa: CAISGRDSTLGTEAFF
abundance: few
d_gene: TRBD1
j_gene: TRBJ1-1
v_gene: TRBV10-3

CDR3nt: TGCAGTGCAGACAGGGGCGCCACAGATACGCAGTATTTT
CDR3aa: CSADRGATDTQYF
abundance: many
d_gene: TRBD1
j_gene: TRBJ2-3
v_gene: TRBV20-1

CDR3nt: TGTGCCAGCAGCTTATCGGCGGGGCAAGAGACCCAGTACTTC
CDR3aa: CASSLSAGQETQYF
abundance: many
d_gene: NA
j_gene: TRBJ2-5
v_gene: TRBV7-2

CDR3nt: TGTGCCAGCAGCCCCAACCCCATGACAGGAGGTAGGACTGAAGCTTTCTTT
CDR3aa: CASSPNPMTGGRTEAFF
abundance: many
d_gene: NA
j_gene: TRBJ1-1
v_gene: TRBV7-2

CDR3nt: TGCGCCAGCAGCCAAGTCCTACAGGGATTCAATCAGCCCCAGCATTTT
CDR3aa: CASSQVLQGFNQPQHF
abundance: NA
d_gene: NA
j_gene: TRBJ1-5
v_gene: TRBV4-1

CDR3nt: TGTGCCAGCAGTCCACCCCGACTAGCGGGGGACCAGTACTTC
CDR3aa: CASSPPRLAGDQYF
abundance: once
d_gene: TRBD2
j_gene: TRBJ2-7
v_gene: TRBV12-3/TRBV12-4

CDR3nt: TGTGCCAGCAGCTTGCCTCGACAGGGGACTAATGAGCAGTTCTTC
CDR3aa: CASSLPRQGTNEQFF
abundance: NA
d_gene: TRBD1
j_gene: TRBJ2-1
v_gene: TRBV5-8

CDR3nt: TGTGCCAGCAGCTATCAAAGTACGCCGGAAAAACTGTTTTTT
CDR3aa: CASSYQSTPEKLFF
abundance: many
d_gene: NA
j_gene: TRBJ1-4
v_gene: TRBV6-1

CDR3nt: TGCAGTGCTAGTGATGGGCGGCGAGAGACCCAGTACTTC
CDR3aa: CSASDGRRETQYF
abundance: few
d_gene: NA
j_gene: TRBJ2-5
v_gene: TRBV20-1

CDR3nt: TGTGCCAGCAGCCAGGACAGGGGGCGCGTAGAGACCCAGTACTTC
CDR3aa: CASSQDRGRVETQYF
abundance: many
d_gene: TRBD1
j_gene: TRBJ2-5
v_gene: TRBV7-9

CDR3nt: TGTGCCAGCAGTGAAGCGCTCGGACCCTATGGCTACACCTTC
CDR3aa: CASSEALGPYGYTF
abundance: many
d_gene: NA
j_gene: TRBJ1-2
v_gene: TRBV6-1

CDR3nt: TGTGCCAGCAGCTCACGGGCCCACACCGGGGAGCTGTTTTTT
CDR3aa: CASSSRAHTGELFF
abundance: many
d_gene: NA
j_gene: TRBJ2-2
v_gene: TRBV11-3

CDR3nt: TGTGCCAGCAGCTTAAATAGTCTAGACACAGATACGCAGTATTTT
CDR3aa: CASSLNSLDTDTQYF
abundance: many
d_gene: NA
j_gene: TRBJ2-3
v_gene: TRBV7-3

CDR3nt: TGTGCCAGCAGTTCGGACGCGATGGCATCCTATGGCTACACCTTC
CDR3aa: CASSSDAMASYGYTF
abundance: many
d_gene: NA
j_gene: TRBJ1-2
v_gene: TRBV6-4

CDR3nt: TGTGCCAGCACCTCGCTAGCGGTGAGCACAGATACGCAGTATTTT
CDR3aa: CASTSLAVSTDTQYF
abundance: many
d_gene: TRBD2
j_gene: TRBJ2-3
v_gene: TRBV7-8

CDR3nt: TGTGCCAGCAGCTTAGGGGAATCGAGCACCGGGGAGCTGTTTTTT
CDR3aa: CASSLGESSTGELFF
abundance: many
d_gene: NA
j_gene: TRBJ2-2
v_gene: TRBV7-9

CDR3nt: TGTGCCACCAGTGATCCCCGGACTAGCGAAGAGACCCAGTACTTC
CDR3aa: CATSDPRTSEETQYF
abundance: few
d_gene: TRBD2
j_gene: TRBJ2-5
v_gene: TRBV24-1

CDR3nt: TGTGCCAGCAGTCTTCTAGCGGGGTCGAACACCGGGGAGCTGTTTTTT
CDR3aa: CASSLLAGSNTGELFF
abundance: many
d_gene: TRBD2
j_gene: TRBJ2-2
v_gene: TRBV12-3/TRBV12-4

CDR3nt: TGTGCCTGGAGTCTCTCGCGGGAGGGCCCTCGGTTCTTC
CDR3aa: CAWSLSREGPRFF
abundance: few
d_gene: TRBD2
j_gene: TRBJ2-1
v_gene: TRBV30

CDR3nt: TGCAGTGCTAGAATGGGTTTCGACACTGAAGCTTTCTTT
CDR3aa: CSARMGFDTEAFF
abundance: NA
d_gene: NA
j_gene: TRBJ1-1
v_gene: TRBV20-1

CDR3nt: TGTGCCAGCAGTGGCCGAGGGAGTGAGCCCCAGCATTTT
CDR3aa: CASSGRGSEPQHF
abundance: many
d_gene: NA
j_gene: TRBJ1-5
v_gene: TRBV2

CDR3nt: TGTGCCAGCAGCGTAGACGGGGAACAAGAGACCCAGTACTTC
CDR3aa: CASSVDGEQETQYF
abundance: NA
d_gene: NA
j_gene: TRBJ2-5
v_gene: TRBV9

CDR3nt: TGCAGCGTTGCCGGGGACACTGAAGCTTTCTTT
CDR3aa: CSVAGDTEAFF
abundance: NA
d_gene: NA
j_gene: TRBJ1-1
v_gene: TRBV29-1

CDR3nt: TGTGCCAGCAGCTTGGTCGGGAGAGCGTACAATGAGCAGTTCTTC
CDR3aa: CASSLVGRAYNEQFF
abundance: many
d_gene: NA
j_gene: TRBJ2-1
v_gene: TRBV5-6

CDR3nt: TGTGCCAGCAGCCAAGGGTGTGACAGGCCCGGTTCTGGGGCCAACGTCCTGACTTTC
CDR3aa: CASSQGCDRPGSGANVLTF
abundance: NA
d_gene: NA
j_gene: TRBJ2-6
v_gene: TRBV3-1

CDR3nt: TGTGCCAGCAGCGTAGAAGTCAGCTCCTACGAGCAGTACTTC
CDR3aa: CASSVEVSSYEQYF
abundance: few
d_gene: NA
j_gene: TRBJ2-7
v_gene: TRBV9

CDR3nt: TGTGCCAGCAGCTCGCGGGGGGGCCTTACCCCTAGCAATCAGCCCCAGCATTTT
CDR3aa: CASSSRGGLTPSNQPQHF
abundance: NA
d_gene: NA
j_gene: TRBJ1-5
v_gene: TRBV5-5

CDR3nt: TGTGCCAGCAGCTTAGATCGGCAGAACACCATATATTTT
CDR3aa: CASSLDRQNTIYF
abundance: many
d_gene: NA
j_gene: TRBJ1-3
v_gene: TRBV7-9

CDR3nt: TGCAGTGCTAAGAGCGGGAGCTTGGCCGGGGAGCTGTTTTTT
CDR3aa: CSAKSGSLAGELFF
abundance: many
d_gene: TRBD2
j_gene: TRBJ2-2
v_gene: TRBV20-1

CDR3nt: TGCAGTGCCAAAAAGACAGGGGGAAACACTGAAGCTTTCTTT
CDR3aa: CSAKKTGGNTEAFF
abundance: many
d_gene: TRBD1
j_gene: TRBJ1-1
v_gene: TRBV20-1

CDR3nt: TGTGCCAGCAGCCTGGGGGATAGTAAAGCTTTCTTT
CDR3aa: CASSLGDSKAFF
abundance: many
d_gene: NA
j_gene: TRBJ1-1
v_gene: TRBV3-1

CDR3nt: TGCAGTGCTGAGACTAGCGGGAGGAGGTCCTACGAGCAGTACTTC
CDR3aa: CSAETSGRRSYEQYF
abundance: NA
d_gene: TRBD2
j_gene: TRBJ2-7
v_gene: TRBV20-1

CDR3nt: TGTGCCAGCAGCGCCTACAGGGCGGGAAGGAGCGAGCAGTACTTC
CDR3aa: CASSAYRAGRSEQYF
abundance: many
d_gene: NA
j_gene: TRBJ2-7
v_gene: TRBV7-2

CDR3nt: TGTGCCAGCTCACCACCTAGCGAACAAAAAAACATTCAGTACTTC
CDR3aa: CASSPPSEQKNIQYF
abundance: few
d_gene: NA
j_gene: TRBJ2-4
v_gene: TRBV18

CDR3nt: TGTGCCAGCACCCTCACTGGGCTCTACGAGCAGTACTTC
CDR3aa: CASTLTGLYEQYF
abundance: NA
d_gene: NA
j_gene: TRBJ2-7
v_gene: TRBV28

CDR3nt: TGTGCCAGCGCTTCGGGACAGGGGTTGGTTAGCCAGCCCCAGCATTTT
CDR3aa: CASASGQGLVSQPQHF
abundance: few
d_gene: TRBD1
j_gene: TRBJ1-5
v_gene: TRBV2

CDR3nt: TGTGCCAGCAGTCGTGAGCGGGAGACCCAGTACTTC
CDR3aa: CASSRERETQYF
abundance: many
d_gene: NA
j_gene: TRBJ2-5
v_gene: TRBV12-3/TRBV12-4

CDR3nt: TGTGCCAGCAGCTCCCAGGGCACAGATACGCAGTATTTT
CDR3aa: CASSSQGTDTQYF
abundance: many
d_gene: NA
j_gene: TRBJ2-3
v_gene: TRBV13

CDR3nt: TGCAGTGCTAGAGTGTGGCGGAACCAAGAGACCCAGTACTTC
CDR3aa: CSARVWRNQETQYF
abundance: many
d_gene: NA
j_gene: TRBJ2-5
v_gene: TRBV20-1

CDR3nt: TGTGCCACCAGTGATGCGGGACAGGGGTTCGGAGGCTACACCTTC
CDR3aa: CATSDAGQGFGGYTF
abundance: many
d_gene: TRBD1
j_gene: TRBJ1-2
v_gene: TRBV24-1

CDR3nt: TGTGCCATCAGGGAGACAGGGACGGTTAACGAGCAGTACTTC
CDR3aa: CAIRETGTVNEQYF
abundance: many
d_gene: TRBD1
j_gene: TRBJ2-7
v_gene: TRBV10-3

CDR3nt: TGCAGTGCAGGCCCCGTAGGGGGAATCGGGGAGCTGTTTTTT
CDR3aa: CSAGPVGGIGELFF
abundance: many
d_gene: NA
j_gene: TRBJ2-2
v_gene: TRBV20-1

CDR3nt: TGTGCCAGCAGCTTAGAAGGGACAGGGAGTTATACGCAGTATTTT
CDR3aa: CASSLEGTGSYTQYF
abundance: many
d_gene: TRBD1
j_gene: TRBJ2-3
v_gene: TRBV7-2

CDR3nt: TGTGCCAGCAGCTTGGGTATCATGAACACTGAAGCTTTCTTT
CDR3aa: CASSLGIMNTEAFF
abundance: many
d_gene: NA
j_gene: TRBJ1-1
v_gene: TRBV5-5

CDR3nt: TGTGCCAGCAGCCGACCTCGGACAGGGGGAGATCAGCCCCAGCATTTT
CDR3aa: CASSRPRTGGDQPQHF
abundance: many
d_gene: TRBD1
j_gene: TRBJ1-5
v_gene: TRBV28